This T cell receptor beta chain was sequenced in a study of T-cell reconstitution after alpha-beta-depleted transplantation in children. V dropped 7 bases and J dropped 6 bases, with 13 bases sitting between them. Germline CDR1 and CDR2: MNHNS and SASEGT. The CDR3 contains 12 residues. Researchers prepared the TCRbeta library using unique molecular identifiers, the study reports. Each CDR3 protein gets one entry after TCRdb re-called the PCR reads with MiXCR. The sample carries about 610,000 distinct CDR3 sequences, roughly a tenth recorded once. Sample: PBMCs from the stem cell graft donor, taken from the stem cell graft. The chain carries TRBV6-1 and TRBJ2-7; the D gene is possibly TRBD1 (6 bases). This clonotype was sampled from a human donor who donated a stem cell graft to a child with acute myeloid leukemia. CDR3 residues: CASTIGQSEQYF. In DNA, the CDR3 is TGTGCCAGCACTATCGGACAGTCCGAGCAGTACTTC.